The 18 T cell receptor beta chains given below trace back to one sample, sequenced in a study of blood T cell repertoires in COVID-19. Method: immunoSEQ multiplex PCR; TCRdb's copy keeps in-frame clones and lacks some. The sample shows some 59,000 clones, 75% to 85% of them seen only once. The sample comprised peripheral blood. These receptor sequences come from a woman aged 60-70 years with acute or convalescent COVID-19.

This clone was seen once. CDR3 nucleotides: TGTGCCAGCTCCGGCGGGGGAGGTGGTCAGCCCCAGCATTTT. It specifies CASSGGGGGQPQHF. V usage is TRBV7-2 and J usage is TRBJ1-5; D perhaps matches TRBD1 (5 bases). Trimming removed 8 bases at V and 6 bases at J, with 17 bases between. This CDR3 contains 14 residues. CDR1 and CDR2 from the germline V gene are SGHTA and FQGNSA.

Written as DNA, the CDR3 is TGTGCCAGCAGCACCGGACAAGGGAACACTGAAGCTTTCTTT. Protein: CASSTGQGNTEAFF. The V and J genes are TRBV9 and TRBJ1-1; perhaps TRBD1 as D (5 bases). CDR1 is SGDLS and CDR2 is YYNGEE in the germline V gene. The CDR3 is made up of 14 amino acids. Trimming removed 4 bases at V and 1 base at J, with 11 bases between.

V and J are TRBV7-6 and TRBJ2-1; 7 nucleotides align to TRBD2. Per the germline V gene, CDR1 is SGHVS and CDR2 is FNYEAQ. The CDR3 extends over 16 amino acids. V trimming: 7 bases; J trimming: 4 bases; junction bases outside the gene matches: 13. In DNA, the CDR3 is TGTGCCAGCATCCTAGGGGTCAGCGGGGCATACAATGAGCAGTTCTTC. Translation gives CASILGVSGAYNEQFF.

The J gene is TRBJ1-2, the V gene TRBV5-1; no definite D call. This CDR3 contains 19 residues. V gave up 1 base and J gave up 1 base, with 23 bases separating them. The V gene's germline CDR1 is SGHRS and CDR2 YFSETQ. CDR3 residues: CASSLPSSSDGDYNYGYTF. The CDR3 nucleotides read TGCGCCAGCAGCTTGCCTTCCTCTTCGGACGGGGATTATAACTATGGCTACACCTTC.

The chain carries TRBV3-1 (or the pseudogene TRBV3-2) and TRBJ1-1, with D unclear. Trimming removed 1 base at V and 2 bases at J, with 8 bases between. CDR3 size: 14 residues. Germline CDR1 is LGHDT and CDR2 is YNNKEL (reference sequence). CDR3 sequence reads: CASSQGRLNTEAFF. CDR3 nucleotide sequence: TGTGCCAGCAGCCAAGGCCGTCTAAACACTGAAGCTTTCTTT.

The chain joins TRBV30 to TRBJ2-7; 9 bases are a match to TRBD1. With 5 bases clipped from V and 7 bases from J, the junction kept 9 bases outside the gene matches. The germline V gene encodes CDR1 GTSNPN and CDR2 SVGIG (reference sequence). CDR3 length: 13 amino acids. The CDR3 is CAWEGQGPREQYF. The CDR3, as DNA: TGTGCCTGGGAAGGACAGGGGCCGAGGGAGCAGTACTTC.

The chain couples TRBV28 to TRBJ2-2; no clear D. Trimming took off 6 bases at V and 3 bases at J, with 17 bases between the two ends. Per the germline V gene, CDR1 is MDHEN and CDR2 is SYDVKM. This CDR3 is 16 amino acids long. The CDR3 reads CASSWRGSVDTGELFF. DNA of the CDR3: TGTGCCAGCAGCTGGCGAGGATCGGTCGACACCGGGGAGCTGTTTTTT.

The chain combines TRBV7-9 with TRBJ2-7, with 9 nucleotides matching TRBD1. This CDR3 is 18 amino acids long. Germline V lookup: CDR1 SEHNR, CDR2 FQNEAQ (reference sequence). Losses at the gene ends were 2 bases for V and 0 bases for J; bases not matched to a gene: 11. The DNA of the CDR3 is TGTGCCAGCAGCTTACCCCTGACCGGGACAGGGCCCTCCTACGAGCAGTACTTC. It specifies CASSLPLTGTGPSYEQYF.

V and J are TRBV5-1 and TRBJ1-1, with 8 positions matching TRBD1. The CDR3 has 14 amino acids. V shed 4 bases and J 2 bases; nucleotides not matched to a gene: 4. The germline V gene has CDR1 SGHRS and CDR2 YFSETQ. This CDR3 reads CASSGQGLNTEAFF. Here the CDR3 DNA reads TGCGCCAGCAGCGGACAGGGTCTTAACACTGAAGCTTTCTTT.

The CDR3 loop is CASSSGGGGSYEQYF. The CDR3 region has the DNA TGTGCCAGCAGCTCGGGGGGAGGGGGCTCCTACGAGCAGTACTTC. V gene TRBV6-5 combines with J gene TRBJ2-7; D might be TRBD2 (7 bases). The CDR3 is made up of 15 amino acids. Trimming pared 6 bases from V and 0 bases from J, leaving 15 bases between. Germline V gene data show CDR1 as MNHEY and CDR2 as SVGAGI.

V is TRBV9 and J is TRBJ2-1; 7 bases match TRBD2. Germline trimming cut 0 bases from V and 4 bases from J; bases unmatched to any gene: 7. Per germline, CDR1 SGDLS and CDR2 YYNGEE. The CDR3 loop spans 16 amino acids. CDR3 amino acids: CASSVAGLAVYNEQFF. The CDR3, as DNA: TGTGCCAGCAGCGTAGCGGGGCTAGCGGTTTACAATGAGCAGTTCTTC.

The chain uses TRBV2 and TRBJ1-1; D call uncertain. In germline, CDR1 is SNHLY, CDR2 FYNNEI. This CDR3 comprises 14 residues. V was cut by 6 bases and J by 1 base, with 12 bases left in between. The CDR3 region is CASSNTVTNTEAFF. The CDR3 DNA is TGTGCCAGCAGCAACACAGTCACGAACACTGAAGCTTTCTTT.

The V gene is TRBV9, the J gene TRBJ1-4; D remains unclear. Germline V gene lookup returns CDR1 SGDLS and CDR2 YYNGEE. The CDR3 has 14 amino acids. Between the trimmed V and J ends, which lost 4 bases and 3 bases, there was a span of 10 bases. In DNA form, the CDR3 reads TGTGCCAGCAGCAACCCTGGAGCTAATGAAAAACTGTTTTTT. Protein: CASSNPGANEKLFF. The full variable domain, its missing parts supplied by reference TRBV9 and TRBJ1-4, is DSGVTQTPKHLITATGQRVTLRCSPRSGDLSVYWYQQSLDQGLQFLIQYYNGEERAKGNILERFSAQQFPDLHSELNLSSLELGDSALYFCASSNPGANEKLFFGSGTQLSVL.

The genes are TRBV5-6 and TRBJ2-1; D might be TRBD1 (6 bases). Between the trimmed V and J ends, which lost 6 bases and 2 bases, there was a span of 15 bases. The germline V gene encodes CDR1 SGHDT and CDR2 YYEEEE. The CDR3 totals 15 residues. The DNA of the CDR3 is TGTGCCAGCATGGGGTCCGGGACACCCTACAATGAGCAGTTCTTC. Translating it yields CASMGSGTPYNEQFF. Full variable domain (outside the CDR3, taken from reference TRBV5-6 and TRBJ2-1): DAGVTQSPTHLIKTRGQQVTLRCSPKSGHDTVSWYQQALGQGPQFIFQYYEEEERQRGNFPDRFSGHQFPNYSSELNVNALLLGDSALYLCASMGSGTPYNEQFFGPGTRLTVL.

The rearrangement uses TRBV27 and TRBJ2-5; D is uncertain. The germline V gene has CDR1 MNHEY and CDR2 SMNVEV (reference sequence). The V end was cut by 5 bases, the J end by 2 bases, with 15 bases between. This CDR3 is built from 15 residues. CDR3 DNA sequence: TGTGCCAGCAGTCCAAACGTACTAAAACAAGAGACCCAGTACTTC. Its protein product is CASSPNVLKQETQYF.

This clone was seen just once. The chain recombines TRBV6-5 with TRBJ1-5; D is ambiguous. V lost 7 bases to trimming and J lost 5 bases, with 9 bases between them. The CDR3 has 12 amino acids. Germline CDR1 and CDR2: MNHEY and SVGAGI. Here the CDR3 DNA reads TGTGCCAGCACCACTAGGGATCAGCCCCAGCATTTT. Translated, it gives CASTTRDQPQHF.

This clone was found a few times. The chain recombines TRBV2 with TRBJ1-2; D gene uncertain. V shed 5 bases and J shed 10 bases, with 14 bases lying between them. Germline lookup yields CDR1 SNHLY and CDR2 FYNNEI. This CDR3 is built from 12 residues. Written as DNA, the CDR3 is TGTGCCAGCAGTACGTATGCAGGTCACTACACCTTC. Protein product: CASSTYAGHYTF.

V and J are TRBV4-2 and TRBJ1-6; D may be TRBD1 (6 bases). Trimming removed 4 bases at V and 7 bases at J, with 17 bases between. The CDR3 is made up of 16 amino acids. Germline assignment: CDR1 LGHNA and CDR2 YNFKEQ. CDR3 sequence (DNA): TGTGCCAGCAGCCCCCCTAGCGGAGGACAGAATTCACCCCTCCACTTT. It yields the protein CASSPPSGGQNSPLHF.